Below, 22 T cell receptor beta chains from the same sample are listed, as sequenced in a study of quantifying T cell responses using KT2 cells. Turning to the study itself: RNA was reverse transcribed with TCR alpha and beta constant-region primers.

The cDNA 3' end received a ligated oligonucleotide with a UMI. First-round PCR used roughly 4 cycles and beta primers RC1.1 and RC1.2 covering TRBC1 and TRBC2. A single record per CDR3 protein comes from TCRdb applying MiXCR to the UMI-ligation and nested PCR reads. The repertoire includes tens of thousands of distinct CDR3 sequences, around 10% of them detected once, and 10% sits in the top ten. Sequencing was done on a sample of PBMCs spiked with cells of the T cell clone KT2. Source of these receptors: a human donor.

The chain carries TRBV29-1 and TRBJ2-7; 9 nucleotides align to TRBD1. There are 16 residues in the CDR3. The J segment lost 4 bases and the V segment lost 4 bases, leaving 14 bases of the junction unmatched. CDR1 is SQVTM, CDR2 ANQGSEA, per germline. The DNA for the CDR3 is TGCAGCGTTGTTGGGACCCGGGGGACAGGGTTATACGAGCAGTACTTC. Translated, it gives CSVVGTRGTGLYEQYF.

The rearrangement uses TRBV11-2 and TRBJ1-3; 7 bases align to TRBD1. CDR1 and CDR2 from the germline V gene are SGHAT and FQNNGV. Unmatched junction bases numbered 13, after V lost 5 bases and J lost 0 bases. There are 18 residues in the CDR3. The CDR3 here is CASSPLRGRGSSGNTIYF. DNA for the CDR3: TGTGCCAGCAGCCCCCTCCGGGGCAGGGGGTCCTCTGGAAACACCATATATTTT.

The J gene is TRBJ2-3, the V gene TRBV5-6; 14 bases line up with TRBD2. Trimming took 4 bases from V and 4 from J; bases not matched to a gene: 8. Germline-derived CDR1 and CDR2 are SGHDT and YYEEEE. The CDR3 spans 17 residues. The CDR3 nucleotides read TGTGCCAGCAGCCTCCCGACTAGCGGGGGGGCTGCAGATACGCAGTATTTT. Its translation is CASSLPTSGGAADTQYF.

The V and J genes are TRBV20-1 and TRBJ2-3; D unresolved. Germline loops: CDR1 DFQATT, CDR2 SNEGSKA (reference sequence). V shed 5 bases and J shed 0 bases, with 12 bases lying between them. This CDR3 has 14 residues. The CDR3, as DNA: TGCAGTGCTCTCACAGAGACTAGCACAGATACGCAGTATTTT. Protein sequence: CSALTETSTDTQYF.

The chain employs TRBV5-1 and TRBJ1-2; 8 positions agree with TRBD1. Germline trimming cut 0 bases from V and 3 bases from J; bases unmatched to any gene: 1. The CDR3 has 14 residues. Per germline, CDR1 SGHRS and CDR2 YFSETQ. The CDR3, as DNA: TGCGCCAGCAGCTTGGGGGGACAGGACTATGGCTACACCTTC. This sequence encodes CASSLGGQDYGYTF.

The CDR3, as DNA: TGTGCCAGCAGCTTCGGGTCCGAAACTAATGAAAAACTGTTTTTT. Protein sequence: CASSFGSETNEKLFF. The chain couples TRBV5-5 to TRBJ1-4, with D hard to call. The CDR3 has 15 residues. Per the germline V gene, CDR1 is SGHKS and CDR2 is YYEKEE (reference sequence). V lost 2 bases and J lost 1, with 9 bases in between.

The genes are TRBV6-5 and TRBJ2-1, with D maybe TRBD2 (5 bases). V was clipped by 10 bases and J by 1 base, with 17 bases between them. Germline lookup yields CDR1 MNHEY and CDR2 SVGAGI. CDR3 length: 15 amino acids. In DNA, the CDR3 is TGTGCCACCCGGACTGGCCGGAGGTCCTACAATGAGCAGTTCTTC. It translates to CATRTGRRSYNEQFF.

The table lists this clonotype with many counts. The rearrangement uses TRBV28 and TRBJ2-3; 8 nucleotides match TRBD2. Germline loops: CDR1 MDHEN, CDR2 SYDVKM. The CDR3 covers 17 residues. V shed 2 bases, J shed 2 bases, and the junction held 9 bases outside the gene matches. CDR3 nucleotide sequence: TGTGCCAGCAGTTTAGCGGGAGGTTCAAAGGACACAGATACGCAGTATTTT. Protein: CASSLAGGSKDTDTQYF.

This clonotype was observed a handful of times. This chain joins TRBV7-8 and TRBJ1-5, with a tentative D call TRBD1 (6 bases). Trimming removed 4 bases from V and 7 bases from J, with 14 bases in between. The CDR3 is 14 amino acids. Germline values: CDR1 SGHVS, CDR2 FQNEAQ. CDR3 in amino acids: CASSSHRDGQPQHF. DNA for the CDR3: TGTGCCAGCAGCTCCCACAGGGATGGACAGCCCCAGCATTTT.

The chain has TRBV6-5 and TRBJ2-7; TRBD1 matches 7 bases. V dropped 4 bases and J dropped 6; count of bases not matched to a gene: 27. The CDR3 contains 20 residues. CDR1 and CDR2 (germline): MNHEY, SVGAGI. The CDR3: CASSSLSETLRGGARGEQYF. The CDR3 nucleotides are TGTGCCAGCAGTTCTCTAAGTGAGACGTTGAGAGGGGGCGCCAGGGGCGAGCAGTACTTC.

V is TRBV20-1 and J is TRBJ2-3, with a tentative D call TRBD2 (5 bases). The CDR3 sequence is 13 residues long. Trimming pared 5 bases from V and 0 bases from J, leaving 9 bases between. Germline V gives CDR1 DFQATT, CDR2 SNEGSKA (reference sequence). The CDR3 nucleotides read TGCAGTGCTGACTGGACTAGCACAGATACGCAGTATTTT. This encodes CSADWTSTDTQYF.

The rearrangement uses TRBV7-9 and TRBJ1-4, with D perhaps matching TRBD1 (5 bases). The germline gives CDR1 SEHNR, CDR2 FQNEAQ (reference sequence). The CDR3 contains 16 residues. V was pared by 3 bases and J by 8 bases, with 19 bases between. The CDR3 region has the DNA TGTGCCAGCAGCTTGAGCGTGGCGGGGGGATCCGAAAAACTGTTTTTT. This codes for CASSLSVAGGSEKLFF. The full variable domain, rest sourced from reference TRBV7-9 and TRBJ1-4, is DTGVSQNPRHKITKRGQNVTFRCDPISEHNRLYWYRQTLGQGPEFLTYFQNEAQLEKSRLLSDRFSAERPKGSFSTLEIQRTEQGDSAMYLCASSLSVAGGSEKLFFGSGTQLSVL.

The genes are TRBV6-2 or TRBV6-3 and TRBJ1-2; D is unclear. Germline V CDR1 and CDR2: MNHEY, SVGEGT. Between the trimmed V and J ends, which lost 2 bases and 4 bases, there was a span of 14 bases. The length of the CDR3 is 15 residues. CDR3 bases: TGTGCCAGCAGTTACCAACAGCCGCTAATCTATGGCTACACCTTC. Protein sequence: CASSYQQPLIYGYTF.

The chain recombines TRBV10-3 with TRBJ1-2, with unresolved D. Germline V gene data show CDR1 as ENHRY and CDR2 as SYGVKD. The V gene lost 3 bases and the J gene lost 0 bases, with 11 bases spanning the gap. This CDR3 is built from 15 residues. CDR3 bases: TGTGCCATCAGTGAAGTCGGGCAGCCTAACTATGGCTACACCTTC. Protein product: CAISEVGQPNYGYTF.

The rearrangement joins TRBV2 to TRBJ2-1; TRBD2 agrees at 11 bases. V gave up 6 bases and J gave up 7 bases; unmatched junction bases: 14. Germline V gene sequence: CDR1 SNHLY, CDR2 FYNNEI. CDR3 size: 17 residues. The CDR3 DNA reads TGTGCCAGCAGGGGTTTCCCCGTAGCGGGAGGGGGGAATGAGCAGTTCTTC. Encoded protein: CASRGFPVAGGGNEQFF. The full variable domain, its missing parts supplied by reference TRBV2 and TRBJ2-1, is EPEVTQTPSHQVTQMGQEVILRCVPISNHLYFYWYRQILGQKVEFLVSFYNNEISEKSEIFDDQFSVERPDGSNFTLKIRSTKLEDSAMYFCASRGFPVAGGGNEQFFGPGTRLTVL.

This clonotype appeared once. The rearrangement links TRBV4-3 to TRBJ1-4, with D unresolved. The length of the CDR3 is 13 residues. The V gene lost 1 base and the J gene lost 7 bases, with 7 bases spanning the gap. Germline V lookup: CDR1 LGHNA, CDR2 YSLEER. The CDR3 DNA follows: TGCGCCAGCAGCCAAGGGGTGGTTGAAAAACTGTTTTTT. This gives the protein CASSQGVVEKLFF.

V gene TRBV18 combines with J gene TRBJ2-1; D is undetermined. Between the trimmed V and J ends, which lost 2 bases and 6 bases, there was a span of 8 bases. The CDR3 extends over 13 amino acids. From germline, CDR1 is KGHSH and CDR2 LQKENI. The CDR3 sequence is CASSPGTLNEQFF. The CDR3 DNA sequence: TGTGCCAGCTCACCAGGTACACTCAATGAGCAGTTCTTC.

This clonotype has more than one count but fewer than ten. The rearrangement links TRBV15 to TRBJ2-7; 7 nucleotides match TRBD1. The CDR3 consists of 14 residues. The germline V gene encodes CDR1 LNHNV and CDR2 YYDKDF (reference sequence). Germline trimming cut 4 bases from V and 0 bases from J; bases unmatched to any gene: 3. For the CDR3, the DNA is TGTGCCACCAGCAACCGGGACAGCTCCTACGAGCAGTACTTC. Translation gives CATSNRDSSYEQYF.

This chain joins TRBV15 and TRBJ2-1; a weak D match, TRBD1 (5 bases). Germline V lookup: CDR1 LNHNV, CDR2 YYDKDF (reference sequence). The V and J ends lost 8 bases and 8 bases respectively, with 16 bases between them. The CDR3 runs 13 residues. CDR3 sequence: CATAESGLDEQFF. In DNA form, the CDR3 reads TGTGCCACCGCAGAGTCAGGGTTAGATGAGCAGTTCTTC.

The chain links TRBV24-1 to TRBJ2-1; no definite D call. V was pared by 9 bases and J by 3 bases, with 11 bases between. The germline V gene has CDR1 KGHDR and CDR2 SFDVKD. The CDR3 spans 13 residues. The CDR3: CATQKQNYNEQFF. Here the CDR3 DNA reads TGTGCCACCCAGAAACAGAACTACAATGAGCAGTTCTTC.

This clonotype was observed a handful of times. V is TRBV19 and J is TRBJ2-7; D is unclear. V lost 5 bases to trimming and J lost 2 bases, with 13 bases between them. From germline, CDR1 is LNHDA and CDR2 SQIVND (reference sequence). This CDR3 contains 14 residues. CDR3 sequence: CASSRPGLPYEQYF. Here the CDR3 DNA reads TGTGCCAGTAGTCGGCCAGGCCTCCCCTACGAGCAGTACTTC.

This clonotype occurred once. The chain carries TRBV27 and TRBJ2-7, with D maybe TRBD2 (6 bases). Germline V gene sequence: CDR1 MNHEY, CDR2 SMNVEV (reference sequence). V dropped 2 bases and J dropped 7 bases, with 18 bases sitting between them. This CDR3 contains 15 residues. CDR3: CASSLRRGGVWEQYF. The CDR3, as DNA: TGTGCCAGCAGTTTACGGAGGGGTGGGGTCTGGGAGCAGTACTTC.